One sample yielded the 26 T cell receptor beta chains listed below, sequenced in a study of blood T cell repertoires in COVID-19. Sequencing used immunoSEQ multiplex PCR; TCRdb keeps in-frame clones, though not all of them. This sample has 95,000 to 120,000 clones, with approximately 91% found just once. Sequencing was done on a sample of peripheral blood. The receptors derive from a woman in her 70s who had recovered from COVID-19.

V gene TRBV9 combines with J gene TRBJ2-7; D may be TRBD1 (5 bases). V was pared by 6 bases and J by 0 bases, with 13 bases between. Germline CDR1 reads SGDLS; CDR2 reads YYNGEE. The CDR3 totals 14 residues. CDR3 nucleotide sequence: TGTGCCAGCACCCCCCTCAGGGTCTCCTACGAGCAGTACTTC. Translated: CASTPLRVSYEQYF.

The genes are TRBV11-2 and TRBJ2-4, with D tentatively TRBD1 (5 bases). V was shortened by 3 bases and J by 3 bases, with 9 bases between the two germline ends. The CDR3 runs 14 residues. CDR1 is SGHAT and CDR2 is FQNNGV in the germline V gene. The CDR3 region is CASSFTGFKNIQYF. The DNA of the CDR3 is TGTGCCAGCAGCTTTACAGGATTCAAAAACATTCAGTACTTC.

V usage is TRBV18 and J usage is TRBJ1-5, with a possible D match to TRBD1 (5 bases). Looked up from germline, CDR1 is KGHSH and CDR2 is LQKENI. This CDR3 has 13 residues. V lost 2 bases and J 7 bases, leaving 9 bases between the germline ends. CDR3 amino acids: CASSPGARQPQHF. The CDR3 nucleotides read TGTGCCAGCTCACCAGGGGCCAGACAGCCCCAGCATTTT.

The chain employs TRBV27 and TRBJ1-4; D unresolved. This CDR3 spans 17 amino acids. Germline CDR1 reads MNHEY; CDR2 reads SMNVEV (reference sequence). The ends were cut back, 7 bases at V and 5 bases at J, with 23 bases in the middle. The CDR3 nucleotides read TGTGCCAGCACCCCTTTCGGCAGATCGCAGGCGAATGAAAAACTGTTTTTT. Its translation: CASTPFGRSQANEKLFF.

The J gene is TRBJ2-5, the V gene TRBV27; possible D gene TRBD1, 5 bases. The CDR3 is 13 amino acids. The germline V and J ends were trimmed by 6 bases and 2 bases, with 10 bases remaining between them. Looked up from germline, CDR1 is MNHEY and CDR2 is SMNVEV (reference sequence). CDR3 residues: CASRQGRQETQYF. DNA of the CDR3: TGTGCCAGCAGGCAGGGCAGGCAAGAGACCCAGTACTTC.

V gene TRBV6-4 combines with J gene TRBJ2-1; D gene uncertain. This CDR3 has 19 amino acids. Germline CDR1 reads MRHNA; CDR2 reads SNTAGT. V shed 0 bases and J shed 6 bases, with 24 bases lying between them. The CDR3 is CASSDSKPTSRSTGNEQFF. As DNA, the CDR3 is TGTGCCAGCAGTGACTCAAAGCCTACCTCGAGGTCTACCGGCAATGAGCAGTTCTTC.

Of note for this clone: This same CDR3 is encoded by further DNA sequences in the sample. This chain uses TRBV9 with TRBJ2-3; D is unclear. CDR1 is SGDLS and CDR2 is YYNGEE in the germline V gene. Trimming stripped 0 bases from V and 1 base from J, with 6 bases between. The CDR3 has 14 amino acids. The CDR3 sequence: CASSVASGTDTQYF. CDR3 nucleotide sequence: TGTGCCAGCAGCGTAGCGAGCGGCACAGATACGCAGTATTTT.

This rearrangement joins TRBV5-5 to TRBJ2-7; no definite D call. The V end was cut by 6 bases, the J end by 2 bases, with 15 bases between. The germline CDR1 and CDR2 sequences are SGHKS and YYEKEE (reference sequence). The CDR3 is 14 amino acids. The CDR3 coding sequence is TGTGCCAGCAACCTCGACACCACGCCCTACGAGCAGTACTTC. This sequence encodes CASNLDTTPYEQYF.

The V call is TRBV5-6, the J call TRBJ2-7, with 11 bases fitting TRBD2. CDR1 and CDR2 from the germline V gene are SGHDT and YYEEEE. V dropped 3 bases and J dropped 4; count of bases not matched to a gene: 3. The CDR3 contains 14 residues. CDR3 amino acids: CASSSLAGVYEQYF. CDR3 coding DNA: TGTGCCAGCAGCTCACTAGCGGGAGTGTACGAGCAGTACTTC.

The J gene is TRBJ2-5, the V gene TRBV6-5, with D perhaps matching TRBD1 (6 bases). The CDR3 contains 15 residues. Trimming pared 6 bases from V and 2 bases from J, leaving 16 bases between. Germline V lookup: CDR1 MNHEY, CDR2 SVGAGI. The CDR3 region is CASSYNRARQETQYF. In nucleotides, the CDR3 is TGTGCCAGCAGCTATAACAGGGCGCGGCAAGAGACCCAGTACTTC.

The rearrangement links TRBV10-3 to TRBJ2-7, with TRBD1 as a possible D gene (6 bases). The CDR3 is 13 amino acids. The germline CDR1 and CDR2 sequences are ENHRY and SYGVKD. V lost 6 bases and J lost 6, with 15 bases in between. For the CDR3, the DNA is TGTGCCATCAGCGACTACAGGGCTGCCGAGCAGTACTTC. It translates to CAISDYRAAEQYF.

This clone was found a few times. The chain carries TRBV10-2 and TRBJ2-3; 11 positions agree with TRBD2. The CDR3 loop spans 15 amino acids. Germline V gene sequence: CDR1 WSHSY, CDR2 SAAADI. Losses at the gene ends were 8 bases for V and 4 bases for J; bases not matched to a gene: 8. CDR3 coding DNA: TGCGCCAGCGCTCCCCTAGCGGGGGGTCCAGATACGCAGTATTTT. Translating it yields CASAPLAGGPDTQYF.

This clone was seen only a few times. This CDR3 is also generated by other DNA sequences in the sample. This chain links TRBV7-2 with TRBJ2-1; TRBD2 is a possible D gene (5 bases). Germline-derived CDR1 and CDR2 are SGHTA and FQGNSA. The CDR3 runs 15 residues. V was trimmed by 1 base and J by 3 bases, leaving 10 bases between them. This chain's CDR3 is CASSLVGGLYNEQFF. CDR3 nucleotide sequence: TGTGCCAGCAGCTTAGTTGGCGGACTCTACAATGAGCAGTTCTTC.

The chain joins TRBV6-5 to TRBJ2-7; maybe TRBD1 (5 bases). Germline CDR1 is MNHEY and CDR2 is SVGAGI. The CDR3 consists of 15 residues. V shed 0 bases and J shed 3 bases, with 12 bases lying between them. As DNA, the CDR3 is TGTGCCAGCAGTTACTCGACTGCAGGGAACTACGAGCAGTACTTC. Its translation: CASSYSTAGNYEQYF.

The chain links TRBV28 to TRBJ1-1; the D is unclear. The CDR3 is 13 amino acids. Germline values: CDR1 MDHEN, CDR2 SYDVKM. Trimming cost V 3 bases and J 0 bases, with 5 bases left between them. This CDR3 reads CASSFPLNTEAFF. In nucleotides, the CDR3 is TGTGCCAGCAGTTTCCCTCTGAACACTGAAGCTTTCTTT.

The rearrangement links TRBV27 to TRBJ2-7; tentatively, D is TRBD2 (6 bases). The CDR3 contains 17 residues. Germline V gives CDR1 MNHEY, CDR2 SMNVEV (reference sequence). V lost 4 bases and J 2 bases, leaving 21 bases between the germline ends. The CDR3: CASSSGGVVRIPYEQYF. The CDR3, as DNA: TGTGCCAGCAGTTCCGGCGGGGTTGTGCGGATACCCTACGAGCAGTACTTC.

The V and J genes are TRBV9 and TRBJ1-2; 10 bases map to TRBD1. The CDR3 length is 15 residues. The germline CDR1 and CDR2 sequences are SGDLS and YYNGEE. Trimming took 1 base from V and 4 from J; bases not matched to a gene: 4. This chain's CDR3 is CASSVMGQGSYGYTF. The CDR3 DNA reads TGTGCCAGCAGCGTAATGGGACAGGGGAGCTATGGCTACACCTTC.

The CDR3 nucleotides are TGTGCCAGCAGCGTAGGCGACAGGGGGGCCAAAGAGACCCAGTACTTC. Its protein is CASSVGDRGAKETQYF. The chain couples TRBV9 to TRBJ2-5; the match to TRBD1 covers 9 bases. The germline V gene encodes CDR1 SGDLS and CDR2 YYNGEE. The CDR3 runs to 16 residues. Trimming cost V 0 bases and J 3 bases; bases outside gene matches: 6.

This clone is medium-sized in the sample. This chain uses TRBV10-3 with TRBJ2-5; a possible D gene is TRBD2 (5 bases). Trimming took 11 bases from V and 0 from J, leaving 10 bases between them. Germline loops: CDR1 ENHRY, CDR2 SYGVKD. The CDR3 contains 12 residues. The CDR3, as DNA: TGTGCCGTCCGTAGCGACCAAGAGACCCAGTACTTC. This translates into CAVRSDQETQYF.

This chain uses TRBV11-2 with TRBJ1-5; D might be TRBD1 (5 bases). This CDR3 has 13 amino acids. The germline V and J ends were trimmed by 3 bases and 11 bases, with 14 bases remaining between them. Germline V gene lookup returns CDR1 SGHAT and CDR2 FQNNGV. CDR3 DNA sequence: TGTGCCAGCAGCTTGGGACTAGGTCAAACCCAGCATTTT. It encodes CASSLGLGQTQHF.

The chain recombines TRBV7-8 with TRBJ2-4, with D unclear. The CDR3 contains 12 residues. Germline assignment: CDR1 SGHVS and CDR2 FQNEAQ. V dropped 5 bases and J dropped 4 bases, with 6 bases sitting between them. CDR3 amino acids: CASSRFKNIQYF. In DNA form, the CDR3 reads TGTGCCAGCAGCCGCTTTAAAAACATTCAGTACTTC.

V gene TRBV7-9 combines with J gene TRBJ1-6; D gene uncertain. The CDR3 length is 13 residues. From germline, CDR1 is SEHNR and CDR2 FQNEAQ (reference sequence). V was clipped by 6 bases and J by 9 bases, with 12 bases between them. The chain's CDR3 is CASSLTPSSPLHF. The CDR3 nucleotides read TGTGCCAGCAGTCTGACTCCGAGTTCACCCCTCCACTTT.

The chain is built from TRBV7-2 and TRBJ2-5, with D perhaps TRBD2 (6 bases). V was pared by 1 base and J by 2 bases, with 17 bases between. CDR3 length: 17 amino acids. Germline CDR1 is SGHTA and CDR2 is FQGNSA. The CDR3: CASSLGSGVRRQETQYF. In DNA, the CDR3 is TGTGCCAGCAGCTTAGGGTCGGGGGTTAGGAGACAAGAGACCCAGTACTTC.

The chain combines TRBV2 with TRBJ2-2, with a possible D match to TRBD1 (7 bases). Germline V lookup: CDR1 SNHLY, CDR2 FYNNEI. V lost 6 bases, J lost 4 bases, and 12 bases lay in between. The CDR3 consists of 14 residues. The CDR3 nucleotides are TGTGCCAGCAGACCTCAGGGGGGCACCGGGGAGCTGTTTTTT. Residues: CASRPQGGTGELFF.

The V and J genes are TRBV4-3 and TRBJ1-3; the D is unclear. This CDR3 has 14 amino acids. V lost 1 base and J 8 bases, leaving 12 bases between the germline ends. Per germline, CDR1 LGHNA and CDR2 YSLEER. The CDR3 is CASSQASRRDTIYF. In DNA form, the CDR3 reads TGCGCCAGCAGCCAAGCTAGTCGGAGGGACACCATATATTTT.

CDR3 loop: CASRFPEDYGYTF. CDR3 coding DNA: TGTGCCAGCAGATTCCCGGAGGACTATGGCTACACCTTC. The chain links TRBV6-6 to TRBJ1-2, with no clear D. The CDR3 sequence is 13 residues long. Looked up from germline, CDR1 is MNHNY and CDR2 is SVGAGI (reference sequence). The V end was cut by 6 bases, the J end by 3 bases, with 11 bases between.